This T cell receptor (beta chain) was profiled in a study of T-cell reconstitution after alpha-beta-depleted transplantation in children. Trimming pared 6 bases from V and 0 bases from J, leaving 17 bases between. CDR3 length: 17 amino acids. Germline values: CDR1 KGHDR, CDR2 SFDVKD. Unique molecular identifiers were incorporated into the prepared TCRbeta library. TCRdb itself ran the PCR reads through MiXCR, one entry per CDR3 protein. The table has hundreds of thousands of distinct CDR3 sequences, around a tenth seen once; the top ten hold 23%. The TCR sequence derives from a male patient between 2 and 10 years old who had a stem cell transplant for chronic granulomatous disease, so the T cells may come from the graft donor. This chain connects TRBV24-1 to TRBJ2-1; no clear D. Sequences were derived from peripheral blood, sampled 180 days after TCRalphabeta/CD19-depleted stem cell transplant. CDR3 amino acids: CATSRSGVESSYNEQFF. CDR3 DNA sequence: TGTGCCACCAGTCGTAGTGGGGTCGAGAGCTCCTACAATGAGCAGTTCTTC.